These 15 T cell receptor beta chains came from one sample sequenced in a study of T cell changes during pregnancy in multiple sclerosis. Profiling relied on immunoSEQ multiplex PCR, and the TCRdb table lists in-frame clones only, not all of them. Here the sample spans more than 55,000 clones, roughly 88% being singletons. This specimen was peripheral blood, taken in the second trimester of pregnancy. Receptors originate from a female donor with multiple sclerosis, enrolled in a pregnancy study.

The chain carries TRBV18 and TRBJ1-2, with D possibly being TRBD1 (5 bases). The germline V gene encodes CDR1 KGHSH and CDR2 LQKENI. V was pared by 3 bases and J by 4 bases, with 12 bases between. The CDR3 sequence is 14 residues long. The CDR3 spells CASSPQGQLYGYTF. The CDR3 bases are TGTGCCAGCTCACCCCAGGGCCAACTCTATGGCTACACCTTC.

This clone was seen a single time. The chain has TRBV20-1 and TRBJ1-1; D ambiguous. Germline CDR1 DFQATT, CDR2 SNEGSKA (reference sequence). The CDR3 runs to 11 residues. V dropped 1 base and J dropped 2 bases, with 2 bases sitting between them. The CDR3 here is CSARVNTEAFF. For the CDR3, the DNA is TGCAGTGCTAGAGTAAACACTGAAGCTTTCTTT.

A remark on this clone: The same CDR3 also results from other DNA sequences found in this sample. The genes are TRBV5-4 and TRBJ2-3; 9 nucleotides match TRBD2. The germline CDR1 and CDR2 sequences are SGHNT and YYREEE (reference sequence). The V and J ends lost 4 bases and 3 bases, in that order; junction bases with no gene match: 9. The length of the CDR3 is 16 residues. The CDR3: CASSTGLAGLTDTQYF. In DNA form, the CDR3 reads TGTGCCAGCAGCACGGGGCTAGCGGGATTAACAGATACGCAGTATTTT.

The chain has TRBV18 and TRBJ1-6, with 8 bases matching TRBD1. Trimming removed 2 bases from V and 7 bases from J; junction bases left unmatched: 4. The CDR3 sequence is 15 residues long. Germline-derived CDR1 and CDR2 are KGHSH and LQKENI. In DNA, the CDR3 is TGTGCCAGCTCACCAGTGACAGGGGAGAATTCACCCCTCCACTTT. It encodes CASSPVTGENSPLHF. Complete variable domain (other parts from reference TRBV18 and TRBJ1-6): NAGVMQNPRHLVRRRGQEARLRCSPMKGHSHVYWYRQLPEEGLKFMVYLQKENIIDESGMPKERFSAEFPKEGPSILRIQQVVRGDSAAYFCASSPVTGENSPLHFGNGTRLTVT.

This chain links TRBV29-1 with TRBJ1-4; the D is unclear. The CDR3 contains 13 residues. V lost 6 bases and J lost 5, with 13 bases in between. Germline CDR1 SQVTM, CDR2 ANQGSEA. CDR3 protein: CSVMKPGNEKLFF. CDR3 DNA: TGCAGCGTCATGAAGCCCGGGAATGAAAAACTGTTTTTT.

V is TRBV5-1 and J is TRBJ2-3, with 10 bases fitting TRBD1. J lost 3 bases, V lost 0 bases, and 7 bases had no gene match. This CDR3 contains 17 residues. CDR1 SGHRS and CDR2 YFSETQ come from the germline V gene. The CDR3 DNA sequence: TGCGCCAGCAGCTTGGGGTCCGGGACAGGGGTGACAGATACGCAGTATTTT. Protein sequence: CASSLGSGTGVTDTQYF. The full variable domain, with the rest looked up from reference TRBV5-1 and TRBJ2-3, is KAGVTQTPRYLIKTRGQQVTLSCSPISGHRSVSWYQQTPGQGLQFLFEYFSETQRNKGNFPGRFSGRQFSNSRSEMNVSTLELGDSALYLCASSLGSGTGVTDTQYFGPGTRLTVL.

The V and J genes are TRBV5-6 and TRBJ1-6, with a weak D call TRBD1 (5 bases). V lost 1 base and J 8 bases, leaving 13 bases between the germline ends. CDR1 and CDR2 (germline): SGHDT, YYEEEE. The CDR3 is made up of 15 amino acids. The CDR3 loop is CASSLLGRVDSPLHF. CDR3 DNA sequence: TGTGCCAGCAGCTTGCTTGGCAGGGTCGATTCACCCCTCCACTTT.

The rearrangement joins TRBV15 to TRBJ1-4; the D is unclear. V was shortened by 5 bases and J by 3 bases, with 16 bases between the two germline ends. The germline V gene has CDR1 LNHNV and CDR2 YYDKDF (reference sequence). CDR3 length: 16 amino acids. CDR3 in DNA: TGTGCCACCAGCCCGCACTCACCGCCGTCTAATGAAAAACTGTTTTTT. Translation: CATSPHSPPSNEKLFF.

J is TRBJ1-5 and V is TRBV28; D gene ambiguous. V shed 5 bases and J shed 2 bases, with 16 bases lying between them. Germline V CDR1 and CDR2: MDHEN, SYDVKM. There are 16 residues in the CDR3. In DNA form, the CDR3 reads TGTGCCAGCAGTCCCATGGTCGCGGGAGGCAATCAGCCCCAGCATTTT. It translates to CASSPMVAGGNQPQHF.

The chain is built from TRBV18 and TRBJ2-2; D remains unclear. Germline lookup yields CDR1 KGHSH and CDR2 LQKENI. The CDR3 runs 13 residues. V was clipped by 3 bases and J by 5 bases, with 7 bases between them. CDR3: CASSPRSTGELFF. CDR3 in DNA: TGTGCCAGCTCACCCCGGTCGACCGGGGAGCTGTTTTTT.

This chain links TRBV9 with TRBJ1-1; a possible D gene is TRBD1 (6 bases). The V gene's germline CDR1 is SGDLS and CDR2 YYNGEE. There are 13 residues in the CDR3. With 3 bases removed from V and 8 bases from J, the gap between germline ends came to 14 bases. The CDR3 region has the DNA TGTGCCAGCAGCGGGGTTTACCAGGGGGAAGCTTTCTTT. Encoded protein: CASSGVYQGEAFF.

The chain carries TRBV28 and TRBJ1-1, with D possibly TRBD1 on 5 matching bases. Germline V lookup: CDR1 MDHEN, CDR2 SYDVKM. The CDR3 covers 15 residues. Trimming took 7 bases from V and 0 from J, leaving 15 bases between them. CDR3 sequence reads: CASKSWGDVNTEAFF. Here the CDR3 DNA reads TGTGCCAGCAAGAGTTGGGGGGATGTGAACACTGAAGCTTTCTTT.

The V and J genes are TRBV4-1 and TRBJ2-3; 11 nucleotides match TRBD2. Germline assignment: CDR1 MGHRA and CDR2 YSYEKL. The V segment lost 3 bases and the J segment 2 bases; nucleotides outside the gene matches: 10. The CDR3 runs 18 residues. In DNA, the CDR3 is TGCGCCAGCAGCCATTCCATGGGGACTAGCGGACTCACAGATACGCAGTATTTT. As protein: CASSHSMGTSGLTDTQYF.

The rearrangement links TRBV15 to TRBJ1-2, with D possibly TRBD1 on 5 matching bases. This CDR3 has 13 amino acids. Trimming cost V 0 bases and J 7 bases, with 9 bases left between them. CDR1 and CDR2 (germline): LNHNV, YYDKDF (reference sequence). The CDR3 sequence is CATSRDPGFGYTF. As DNA, the CDR3 is TGTGCCACCAGCAGAGATCCAGGGTTTGGCTACACCTTC.

In DNA form, the CDR3 reads TGTGCCAGCAGTTTATGGCAGGGTAGAAACACCATATATTTT. This sequence encodes CASSLWQGRNTIYF. The rearrangement joins TRBV28 to TRBJ1-3, with D possibly being TRBD1 (5 bases). CDR1 MDHEN and CDR2 SYDVKM come from the germline V gene. The CDR3 runs to 14 residues. The germline V and J ends were trimmed by 0 bases and 5 bases, with 8 bases remaining between them.